This is a list of T cell receptor beta chains from one sample in a study of glioma-infiltrating T cells. TCRdb re-called the multiplex PCR reads through MiXCR, storing one row per CDR3 protein. Of approximately 130,000 distinct CDR3 sequences listed, around 25% are singletons. Sequencing input: glioma tissue, nonneoplastic brain tissue, or PBMCs (not recorded which). The receptors come from a human donor with low-grade glioma or glioblastoma, undergoing nonglioma brain surgery, or in good health (not recorded which). CDR3s include the opening cysteine and the closing phenylalanine or tryptophan. A D gene is named only where the DNA matches it firmly. Clone size appears in some rows only: once, few, many, or a class for an expanded clone.

d_call	clone_size	v_call	j_call	cdr3_aa	cdr3_nt
TRBD2	once	TRBV20-1	TRBJ2-3	CSVREGMGDTQYF	TGCAGTGTTAGGGAGGGGATGGGAGATACGCAGTATTTT
.	.	TRBV6-6	TRBJ1-1	CASSYSRGSEAFF	TGCGCCAGCAGTTACTCGAGGGGATCTGAAGCTTTCTTT
.	few	TRBV29-1	TRBJ1-2	CSTRQANYGYTF	TGCAGCACCAGACAGGCTAACTATGGCTACACCTTC
.	many	TRBV7-2	TRBJ2-1	CATNTGSSYNEQFF	TGTGCCACGAATACAGGGAGCTCCTACAATGAGCAGTTCTTC
.	few	TRBV7-9	TRBJ1-5	CASSLVYPGSANSNQPQHF	TGTGCCAGCAGCTTAGTATATCCAGGCTCGGCGAATAGCAATCAGCCCCAGCATTTT
.	few	TRBV7-8	TRBJ2-5	CASSRSQGTETQYF	TGTGCCAGCAGCCGATCCCAGGGGACTGAGACCCAGTACTTC
.	.	TRBV11-2	TRBJ2-7	CASTQPTPWQPYEQYF	TGTGCCAGCACCCAACCGACTCCGTGGCAGCCCTACGAGCAGTACTTC
.	many	TRBV2	TRBJ1-5	CASSESTAFNQPQHF	TGTGCCAGCAGCGAAAGCACAGCCTTCAATCAGCCCCAGCATTTT
.	few	TRBV6-1	TRBJ1-2	CASRGNTGLYGYTF	TGTGCCAGCAGGGGGAACACAGGCCTCTATGGCTACACCTTC
TRBD1	few	TRBV20-1	TRBJ2-3	CSADDPGGRTDTQYF	TGCAGTGCCGATGATCCAGGGGGCAGGACAGATACGCAGTATTTT
TRBD1	.	TRBV6-2/TRBV6-3	TRBJ1-4	CASKGQGGERLFF	TGTGCCAGCAAAGGACAGGGAGGTGAAAGACTGTTTTTT
TRBD1	few	TRBV4-1	TRBJ1-5	CASSQPGQGRNQPQHF	TGCGCCAGCAGCCAACCCGGACAGGGCCGCAATCAGCCCCAGCATTTT
.	.	TRBV18	TRBJ1-1	CASSPRALSRASEAFF	TGTGCCAGCTCACCACGGGCTTTGAGCAGGGCGAGTGAAGCTTTCTTT
TRBD1	few	TRBV28	TRBJ1-2	CASSPGGTGGSYGYTF	TGTGCCAGCAGCCCGGGGGGGACAGGGGGCAGCTATGGCTACACCTTC
TRBD2	few	TRBV11-3	TRBJ2-3	CASSSLAGDTDTQYF	TGTGCCAGCAGCTCACTAGCGGGGGATACAGATACGCAGTATTTT
.	few	TRBV7-8	TRBJ2-3	CASSLEGPTDTQYF	TGTGCCAGCAGCTTAGAAGGACCCACAGATACGCAGTATTTT
TRBD1	many	TRBV7-8	TRBJ2-1	CASSWDSLTYEQFF	TGTGCCAGCAGCTGGGACAGCCTAACCTATGAGCAGTTCTTC
.	.	TRBV11-2	TRBJ2-3	CASSASQGGTDTQYF	TGTGCCAGCAGCGCTTCACAGGGTGGCACAGATACGCAGTATTTT
TRBD2	.	TRBV6-1	TRBJ2-3	CASSFETAGQTQYF	TGTGCCAGCAGTTTCGAGACAGCGGGGCAGACGCAGTATTTT
TRBD1	many	TRBV20-1	TRBJ1-5	CSARNLQGGISNQPQHF	TGCAGTGCTAGAAATTTACAGGGGGGAATTAGCAATCAGCCCCAGCATTTT
TRBD2	few	TRBV7-2	TRBJ2-1	CASSPRSGGFGYNEQFF	TGTGCCAGCAGCCCAAGAAGCGGGGGTTTCGGGTACAATGAGCAGTTCTTC
.	.	TRBV11-2	TRBJ2-5	CASSLVPGRGETQYF	TGTGCCAGCAGCTTAGTTCCGGGACGGGGCGAGACCCAGTACTTC
TRBD2	.	TRBV7-2	TRBJ2-3	CASSLALAGGPGDTQYF	TGTGCCAGCAGCTTAGCCTTAGCGGGGGGGCCAGGAGATACGCAGTATTTT
.	.	TRBV4-1	TRBJ1-5	CASSHRQTDSNQPQHF	TGCGCCAGCAGCCACCGACAGACCGATAGCAATCAGCCCCAGCATTTT
TRBD1	many	TRBV7-6	TRBJ1-1	CASSLGTGGEAFF	TGTGCCAGCAGCTTAGGGACAGGTGGTGAAGCTTTCTTT
TRBD2	.	TRBV14	TRBJ2-1	CASRHDPRRGGATNEQFF	TGTGCCAGCAGGCACGACCCCCGCCGGGGGGGAGCCACTAATGAGCAGTTCTTC
TRBD1	.	TRBV19	TRBJ1-1	CASSEGQGAWRTEAFF	TGTGCCAGTTCAGAGGGACAGGGGGCCTGGAGGACTGAAGCTTTCTTT
TRBD2	.	TRBV7-2	TRBJ2-1	CASSSRLAGGHEQFF	TGTGCCAGCAGCTCCCGGCTAGCGGGGGGACATGAGCAGTTCTTC
TRBD2	.	TRBV20-1	TRBJ2-2	CSAPSGGLGELFF	TGCAGTGCCCCGAGCGGGGGGTTGGGGGAGCTGTTTTTT
.	many	TRBV20-1	TRBJ1-1	CSARRYMNTEAFF	TGCAGTGCTAGGAGGTACATGAACACTGAAGCTTTCTTT
.	few	TRBV7-3	TRBJ1-1	CASSLGWGGGTEAFF	TGTGCCAGCAGTCTAGGGTGGGGCGGCGGCACTGAAGCTTTCTTT
.	.	TRBV2	TRBJ2-5	CASSVIQTQYF	TGTGCCAGCAGTGTAATCCAGACCCAGTACTTC
.	many	TRBV15	TRBJ2-3	CATSRSSTDTQYF	TGTGCCACCAGCAGATCAAGCACAGATACGCAGTATTTT
.	.	TRBV27	TRBJ2-6	CASSLTPSSGANVLTF	TGTGCCAGCAGCCTAACCCCAAGCTCTGGGGCCAACGTCCTGACTTTC
.	.	TRBV7-2	TRBJ2-1	CASSSKQGFRFF	TGTGCCAGCAGCTCCAAACAGGGCTTTCGGTTCTTC
TRBD2	few	TRBV20-1	TRBJ2-3	CSAPGSGGTADTQYF	TGCAGTGCCCCGGGTAGCGGGGGCACGGCAGATACGCAGTATTTT
TRBD1	few	TRBV4-1	TRBJ1-2	CASSQGTGGHYGYTF	TGCGCCAGCAGCCAAGGGACAGGGGGGCACTATGGCTACACCTTC
.	few	TRBV20-1	TRBJ2-3	CSALRRPSTDTQYF	TGCAGTGCCCTTCGCAGGCCCAGCACAGATACGCAGTATTTT
.	.	TRBV12-3/TRBV12-4	TRBJ1-5	CASSLIKLNQPQHF	TGTGCCAGCAGTTTGATAAAACTCAATCAGCCCCAGCATTTT
.	once	TRBV19	TRBJ1-5	CASSLWGDPSRPQHF	TGTGCCAGTAGCCTTTGGGGAGATCCATCGCGGCCCCAGCATTTT
.	many	TRBV18	TRBJ1-1	CASSQALNTEAFF	TGTGCCAGCTCACAGGCCTTGAACACTGAAGCTTTCTTT
.	few	TRBV6-1	TRBJ1-5	CASGRDLLNQPQHF	TGTGCCAGCGGCCGGGACTTACTCAATCAGCCCCAGCATTTT
TRBD2	many	TRBV20-1	TRBJ2-3	CSARDTITSGGSTDTQYF	TGCAGTGCTAGAGATACGATCACTAGCGGGGGCAGCACAGATACGCAGTATTTT
TRBD1	.	TRBV15	TRBJ2-2	CATRIGYGTGGTGELFF	TGTGCCACCAGGATAGGATACGGGACAGGGGGTACCGGGGAGCTGTTTTTT
.	few	TRBV12-3/TRBV12-4	TRBJ1-4	CASSPASANEKLFF	TGTGCCAGCAGTCCCGCATCGGCTAATGAAAAACTGTTTTTT
TRBD1	many	TRBV27	TRBJ2-5	CASTLQGAGETQYF	TGTGCCAGCACCTTACAGGGGGCCGGGGAGACCCAGTACTTC
TRBD1	.	TRBV7-2	TRBJ1-3	CASSSRREAGQPLGSSGNTIYF	TGTGCCAGCAGCTCCAGACGGGAGGCGGGACAGCCACTTGGATCCTCTGGAAACACCATATATTTT
TRBD1	many	TRBV20-1	TRBJ1-1	CSAFTGATAFF	TGCAGTGCTTTTACAGGGGCAACGGCTTTCTTT
.	.	TRBV5-1	TRBJ2-1	CASSSEGARGSSYNEQFF	TGCGCCAGCAGCTCCGAAGGGGCACGGGGGAGCTCCTACAATGAGCAGTTCTTC
.	.	TRBV2	TRBJ2-3	CASRYENLPDTQYF	TGTGCCAGCAGATACGAGAATTTACCAGATACGCAGTATTTT
TRBD1	.	TRBV6-1	TRBJ1-4	CAISESGQGANEKLFF	TGTGCCATCAGTGAGTCCGGACAGGGGGCTAATGAAAAACTGTTTTTT
.	.	TRBV2	TRBJ1-1	CASRRQLMNTEAFF	TGTGCCAGCAGACGACAGTTGATGAACACTGAAGCTTTCTTT
.	few	TRBV11-3	TRBJ1-2	CASSLPAAYGYTF	TGTGCCAGCAGCTTACCCGCAGCCTATGGCTACACCTTC
.	many	TRBV20-1	TRBJ1-5	CSAIRQQGLGQPQHF	TGCAGTGCTATAAGGCAACAGGGATTAGGACAGCCCCAGCATTTT